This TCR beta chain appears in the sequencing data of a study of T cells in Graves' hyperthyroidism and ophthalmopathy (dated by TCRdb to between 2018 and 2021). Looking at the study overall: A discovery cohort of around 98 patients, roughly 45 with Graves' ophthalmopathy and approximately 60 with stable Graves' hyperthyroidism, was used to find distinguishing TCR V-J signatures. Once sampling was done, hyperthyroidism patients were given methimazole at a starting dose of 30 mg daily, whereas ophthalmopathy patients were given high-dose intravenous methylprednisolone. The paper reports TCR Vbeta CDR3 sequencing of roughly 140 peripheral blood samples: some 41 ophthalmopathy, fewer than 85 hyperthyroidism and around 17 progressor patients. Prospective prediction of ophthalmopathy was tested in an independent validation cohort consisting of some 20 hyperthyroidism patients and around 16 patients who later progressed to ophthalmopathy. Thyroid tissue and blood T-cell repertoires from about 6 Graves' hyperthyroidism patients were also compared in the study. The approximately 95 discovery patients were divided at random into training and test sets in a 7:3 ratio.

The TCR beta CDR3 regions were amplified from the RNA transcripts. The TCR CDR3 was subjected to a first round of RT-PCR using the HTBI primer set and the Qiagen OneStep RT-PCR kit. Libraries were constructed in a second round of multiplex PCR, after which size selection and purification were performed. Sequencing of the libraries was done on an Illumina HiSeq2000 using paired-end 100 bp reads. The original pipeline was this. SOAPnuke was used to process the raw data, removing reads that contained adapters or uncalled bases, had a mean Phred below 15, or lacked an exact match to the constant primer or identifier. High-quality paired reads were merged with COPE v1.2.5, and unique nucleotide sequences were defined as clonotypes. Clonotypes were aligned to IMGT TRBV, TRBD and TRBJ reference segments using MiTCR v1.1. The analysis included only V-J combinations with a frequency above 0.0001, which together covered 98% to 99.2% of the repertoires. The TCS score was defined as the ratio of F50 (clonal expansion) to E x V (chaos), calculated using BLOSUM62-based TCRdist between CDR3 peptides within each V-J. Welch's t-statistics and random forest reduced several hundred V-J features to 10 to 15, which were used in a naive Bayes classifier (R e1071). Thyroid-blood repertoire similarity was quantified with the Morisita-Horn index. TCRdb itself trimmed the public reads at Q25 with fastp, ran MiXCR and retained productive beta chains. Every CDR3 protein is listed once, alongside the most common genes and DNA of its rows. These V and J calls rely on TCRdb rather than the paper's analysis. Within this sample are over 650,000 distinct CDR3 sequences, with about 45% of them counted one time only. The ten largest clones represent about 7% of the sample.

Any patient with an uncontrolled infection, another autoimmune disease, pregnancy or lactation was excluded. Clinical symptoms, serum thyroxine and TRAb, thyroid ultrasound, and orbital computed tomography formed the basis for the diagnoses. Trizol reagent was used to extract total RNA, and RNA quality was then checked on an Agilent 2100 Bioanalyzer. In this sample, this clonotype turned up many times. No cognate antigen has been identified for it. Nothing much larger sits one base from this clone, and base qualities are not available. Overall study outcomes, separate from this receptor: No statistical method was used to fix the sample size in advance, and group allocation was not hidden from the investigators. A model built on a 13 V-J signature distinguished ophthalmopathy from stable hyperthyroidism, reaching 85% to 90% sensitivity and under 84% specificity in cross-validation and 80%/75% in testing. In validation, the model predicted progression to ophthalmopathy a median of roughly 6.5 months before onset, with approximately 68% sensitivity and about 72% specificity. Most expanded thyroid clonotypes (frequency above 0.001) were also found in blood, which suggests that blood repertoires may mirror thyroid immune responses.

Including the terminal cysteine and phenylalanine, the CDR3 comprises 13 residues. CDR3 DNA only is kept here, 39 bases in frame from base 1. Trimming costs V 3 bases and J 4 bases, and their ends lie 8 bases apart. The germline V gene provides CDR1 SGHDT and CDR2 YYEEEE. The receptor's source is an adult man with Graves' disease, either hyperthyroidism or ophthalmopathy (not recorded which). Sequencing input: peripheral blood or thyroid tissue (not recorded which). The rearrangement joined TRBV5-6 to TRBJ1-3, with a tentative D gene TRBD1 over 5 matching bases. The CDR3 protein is CASSSTAGNTIYF. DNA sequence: TGTGCCAGCAGCTCGACAGCCGGAAACACCATATATTTT.